This entry lists 8 T cell receptor beta chains sequenced from one sample in a study of chemoradiotherapy in HPV16-positive cancers. The repertoire was sequenced with immunoSEQ multiplex PCR; TCRdb's copy has only in-frame clones and lacks some. The sample lists about 68,000 clones, 88% occurring once. Sequencing used blood, obtained from a patient who underwent chemoradiotherapy. The receptors were gathered from a human donor with HPV-associated anogenital cancer.

This clone showed up just once. The chain couples TRBV19 to TRBJ1-1; D remains ambiguous. CDR3 length: 13 amino acids. Trimming took 5 bases from V and 11 from J, leaving 18 bases between them. Germline lookup yields CDR1 LNHDA and CDR2 SQIVND (reference sequence). CDR3 bases: TGTGCCAGTAGTGAGACACCAGGAGAAGGGGCTTTCTTT. Translating it yields CASSETPGEGAFF.

This clone was seen more than once but under ten times. The V and J genes are TRBV28 and TRBJ1-1; D unresolved. Germline V lookup: CDR1 MDHEN, CDR2 SYDVKM. The CDR3 is 12 residues long. V lost 6 bases to trimming and J lost 4 bases, with 9 bases between them. The CDR3 loop reads CASRFKGTEAFF. CDR3 DNA: TGTGCCAGCAGATTTAAGGGCACTGAAGCTTTCTTT.

V usage is TRBV6-5 and J usage is TRBJ1-6; possibly TRBD1 for D (5 bases). Looked up from germline, CDR1 is MNHEY and CDR2 is SVGAGI. CDR3 length: 14 residues. V shed 8 bases and J shed 6 bases, with 14 bases lying between them. CDR3 in DNA: TGTGCCAGCTGCCGGACAACCCGTAATTCACCCCTCCACTTT. Amino acids: CASCRTTRNSPLHF.

This CDR3 reads CASSSPQETQYF. In nucleotides, the CDR3 is TGTGCCAGCAGTTCCCCTCAAGAGACCCAGTACTTC. The chain has TRBV28 and TRBJ2-5, with D uncertain. The CDR3 spans 12 residues. In germline, CDR1 is MDHEN, CDR2 SYDVKM. V was clipped by 4 bases and J by 2 bases, with 5 bases between them.

V usage is TRBV7-8 and J usage is TRBJ1-1; 11 nucleotides agree with TRBD1. V lost 0 bases, J lost 2 bases, and 5 bases stayed unmatched. CDR3 length equals 17 residues. Germline-derived CDR1 and CDR2 are SGHVS and FQNEAQ. The CDR3 here is CASSLAGTGGFNTEAFF. The CDR3 region has the DNA TGTGCCAGCAGCTTAGCAGGGACAGGGGGGTTTAACACTGAAGCTTTCTTT.

The chain combines TRBV10-3 with TRBJ2-2; 12 positions agree with TRBD2. CDR3 length: 17 amino acids. Losses at the gene ends were 6 bases for V and 4 bases for J; bases not matched to a gene: 9. CDR1 ENHRY and CDR2 SYGVKD come from the germline V gene. CDR3 nucleotides: TGTGCCATCAGGTCCTCTAGCGGGAGGGTTGTCACCGGGGAGCTGTTTTTT. It is translated as CAIRSSSGRVVTGELFF.

The chain combines TRBV6-1 with TRBJ2-3; 7 bases line up with TRBD2. CDR1 and CDR2 (germline): MNHNS, SASEGT. The junction had 9 bases not matched to a gene; V was cut back by 4 bases and J by 8 bases. This CDR3 region has 14 residues. The CDR3 loop is CASSGDYHTGTQYF. In DNA form, the CDR3 reads TGTGCCAGCAGTGGGGACTACCACACGGGTACGCAGTATTTT.

The genes are TRBV28 and TRBJ1-3, with 9 positions matching TRBD1. The V and J ends lost 7 bases and 6 bases, in that order; junction bases with no gene match: 4. The germline gives CDR1 MDHEN, CDR2 SYDVKM. The CDR3 loop spans 13 amino acids. CDR3 in amino acids: CASTWTGANTIYF. DNA for the CDR3: TGTGCCAGCACTTGGACAGGGGCAAACACCATATATTTT.